This T cell receptor beta chain was recorded in a study of cytomegalovirus exposure and HLA in healthy donors. V was trimmed by 1 base and J by 3 bases, leaving 10 bases between them. Germline V gene data show CDR1 as GTSNPN and CDR2 as SVGIG (reference sequence). CDR3 length: 14 amino acids. In the PCR, 60 Vbeta and 13 Jbeta primers were used. Clones were sequenced by immunoSEQ multiplex PCR, and TCRdb holds only the in-frame ones, with some missing. The sample comprises fewer than 180,000 clones, under 75% of which are singletons, and 7% to 8.5% rests with the top ten. This sequence joins TRBV30 and TRBJ1-5; TRBD1 might be the D (6 bases). Material: PBMCs. The TCR sequence derives from a woman aged 55-75 years in good health and CMV-seropositive. In DNA, the CDR3 is TGTGCCTGGAGTGCGACAGGCTTCAATCAGCCCCAGCATTTT. Protein: CAWSATGFNQPQHF.